The entry below describes one TCR beta chain. Its antigen is undetermined. The sample comes from a study of cytomegalovirus exposure and HLA in healthy donors. Use of 60 Vbeta and 13 Jbeta primers characterized the PCR. Using immunoSEQ multiplex PCR, the repertoire was profiled, and TCRdb retains in-frame clones only, with some absent. The data hold fewer than 200,000 clones, with around 75% observed a single time. Study-wide points: In a later analysis, most CMV-associated TCR beta chains appeared HLA-restricted. Most sequenced TCRs were rare (though some public TCRs occurred in many donors).

This clonotype was obtained from a human donor in good health. The sample comprised PBMCs.

The CDR3 spells CASSPGGLETQYF. The CDR3 DNA is TGTGCCAGTAGCCCAGGGGGCTTGGAGACCCAGTACTTC. This chain links TRBV19 with TRBJ2-5; 8 nucleotides align to TRBD1. This CDR3 has 13 residues. Germline trimming cut 6 bases from V and 5 bases from J; bases unmatched to any gene: 5. Germline CDR1 reads LNHDA; CDR2 reads SQIVND (reference sequence).